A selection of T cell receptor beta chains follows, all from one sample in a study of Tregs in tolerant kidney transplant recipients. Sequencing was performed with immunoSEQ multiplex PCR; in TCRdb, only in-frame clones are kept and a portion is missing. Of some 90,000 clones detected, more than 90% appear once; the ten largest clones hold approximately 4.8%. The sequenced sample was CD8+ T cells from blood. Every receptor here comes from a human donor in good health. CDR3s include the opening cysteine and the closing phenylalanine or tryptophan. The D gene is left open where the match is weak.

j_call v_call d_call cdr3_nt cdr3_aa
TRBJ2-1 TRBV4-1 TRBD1 TGCGCCAGCAGCCATCCGACAGGGGATGAGCAGTTCTTC CASSHPTGDEQFF
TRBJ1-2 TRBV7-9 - TGTGCCAGCAGACCTGACAAGAACTATGGCTACACCTTC CASRPDKNYGYTF
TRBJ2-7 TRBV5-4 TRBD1 TGTGCCAGCAGCCCCTCGGACAGGCCTAATTCCTACGAGCAGTACTTC CASSPSDRPNSYEQYF
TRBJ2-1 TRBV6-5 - TGTGCCAGCAGTTTCAGGCATGAGCAGTTCTTC CASSFRHEQFF
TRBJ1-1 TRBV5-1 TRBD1 TGCGCCAGCAGCTTGGGACAGGGTCCGAACACTGAAGCTTTCTTT CASSLGQGPNTEAFF
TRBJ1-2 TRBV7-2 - TGTGCCAGCAGCTTCGGAGGGAGGTACTATGGCTACACCTTC CASSFGGRYYGYTF
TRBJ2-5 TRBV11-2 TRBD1 TGTGCCAGCCCATCACTACGGACAGGGGAGTTGGAGACCCAGTACTTC CASPSLRTGELETQYF
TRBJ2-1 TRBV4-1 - TGCGCCAGCAGCCAAGACCCCCCTAGCCGTAACTCCTACAATGAGCAGTTCTTC CASSQDPPSRNSYNEQFF
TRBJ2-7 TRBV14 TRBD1 TGTGCCAGCAGCCCTGGACAGGGATACTCCTACGAGCAGTACTTC CASSPGQGYSYEQYF
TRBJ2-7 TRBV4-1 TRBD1 TGCGCCAGCAGCCCCGGACAGGGGGCCCACGAGCAGTACTTC CASSPGQGAHEQYF